Below are 3 T cell receptor beta chains sequenced from a single sample in a study of T cell repertoires in cytomegalovirus infection. No antigen has been identified for these receptors. TCRdb re-called the reads through MiXCR, storing one row per CDR3 protein. The sample records around 710,000 distinct CDR3 sequences, about 27% being singletons. Sequenced material: cultured CD8+ T cells from PBMCs, taken from culture after CMV antigen stimulation. These receptor sequences come from a human donor in good health (CMV status not recorded). Some clones in this sample may be carry-over from other donors' samples.

The chain combines TRBV7-6 with TRBJ1-1; TRBD1 agrees at 8 bases. The CDR3 is 16 amino acids. V was pared by 2 bases and J by 1 base, with 6 bases of the junction left unmatched. CDR1 is SGHVS and CDR2 is FNYEAQ in the germline V gene. CDR3 in DNA: TGTGCCAGCAGCTTATACCCGACAGGGGAGAACACTGAAGCTTTCTTT. Translation: CASSLYPTGENTEAFF. Filled out from reference TRBV7-6 and TRBJ1-1, the complete variable domain reads GAGVSQSPRYKVTKRGQDVALRCDPISGHVSLYWYRQALGQGPEFLTYFNYEAQQDKSGLPNDRFSAERPEGSISTLTIQRTEQRDSAMYRCASSLYPTGENTEAFFGQGTRLTVV.

This clonotype was seen a handful of times. The gene calls are TRBV6-2 or TRBV6-3 and TRBJ1-2; 9 bases map to TRBD1. CDR1 and CDR2 from the germline V gene are MNHEY and SVGEGT. The CDR3 covers 15 residues. V lost 2 bases to trimming and J lost 10 bases; unmatched junction nucleotides: 11. The CDR3 protein is CASSYNDRDRVSYTF. The CDR3, as DNA: TGTGCCAGCAGTTACAATGACCGGGACAGGGTGTCCTACACCTTC.

The chain carries TRBV19 and TRBJ2-7, with TRBD1 matching over 7 bases. The V segment lost 5 bases and the J segment 0 bases; nucleotides outside the gene matches: 7. CDR1 is LNHDA, CDR2 SQIVND, per germline (reference sequence). This CDR3 spans 15 amino acids. This CDR3 is CASSSPTGTSYEQYF. The DNA of the CDR3 is TGTGCCAGTAGTTCCCCGACAGGGACCTCCTACGAGCAGTACTTC.